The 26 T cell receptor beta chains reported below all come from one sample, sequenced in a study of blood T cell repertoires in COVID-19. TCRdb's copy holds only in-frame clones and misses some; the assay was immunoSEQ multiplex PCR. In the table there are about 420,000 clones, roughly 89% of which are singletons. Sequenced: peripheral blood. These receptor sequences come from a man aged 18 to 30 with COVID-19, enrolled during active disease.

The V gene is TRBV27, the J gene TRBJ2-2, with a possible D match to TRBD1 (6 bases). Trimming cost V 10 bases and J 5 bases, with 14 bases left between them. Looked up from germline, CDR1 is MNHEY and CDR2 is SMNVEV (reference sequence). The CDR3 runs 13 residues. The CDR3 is CATSWGRTGELFF. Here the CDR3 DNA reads TGTGCCACCAGCTGGGGGCGTACCGGGGAGCTGTTTTTT.

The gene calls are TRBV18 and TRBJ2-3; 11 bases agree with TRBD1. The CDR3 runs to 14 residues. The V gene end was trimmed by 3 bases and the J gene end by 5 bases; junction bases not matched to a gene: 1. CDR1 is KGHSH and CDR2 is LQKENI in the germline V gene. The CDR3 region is CASSPGTGGDTQYF. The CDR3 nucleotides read TGTGCCAGCTCACCCGGGACAGGGGGAGATACGCAGTATTTT.

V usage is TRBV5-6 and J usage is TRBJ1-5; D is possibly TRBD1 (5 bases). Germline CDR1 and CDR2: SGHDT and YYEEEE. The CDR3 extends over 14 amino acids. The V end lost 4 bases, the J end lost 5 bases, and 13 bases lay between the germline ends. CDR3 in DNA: TGTGCCAGCAGCATTGGGGCAGGTGATCAGCCCCAGCATTTT. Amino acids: CASSIGAGDQPQHF.

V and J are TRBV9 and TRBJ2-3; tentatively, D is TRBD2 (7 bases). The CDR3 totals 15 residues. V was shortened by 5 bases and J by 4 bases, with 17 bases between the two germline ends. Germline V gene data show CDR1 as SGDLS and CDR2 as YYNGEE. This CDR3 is CASRGGGGHADTQYF. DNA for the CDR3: TGTGCCAGCAGAGGCGGGGGCGGACACGCAGATACGCAGTATTTT.

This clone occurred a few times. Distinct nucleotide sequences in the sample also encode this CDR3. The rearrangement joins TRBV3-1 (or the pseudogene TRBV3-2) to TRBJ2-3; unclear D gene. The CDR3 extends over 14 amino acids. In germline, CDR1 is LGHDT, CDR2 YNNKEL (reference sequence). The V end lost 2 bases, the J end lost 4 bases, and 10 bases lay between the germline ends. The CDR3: CASSQTLGADTQYF. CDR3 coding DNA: TGTGCCAGCAGCCAAACATTGGGCGCAGATACGCAGTATTTT.

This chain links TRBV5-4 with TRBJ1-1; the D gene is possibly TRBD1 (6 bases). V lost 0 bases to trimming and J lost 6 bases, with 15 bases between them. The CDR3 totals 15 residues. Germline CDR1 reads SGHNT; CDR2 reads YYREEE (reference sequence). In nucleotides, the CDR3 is TGTGCCAGCAGCTTGGTGGGGGGGCGCGGGGCTGAAGCTTTCTTT. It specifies CASSLVGGRGAEAFF. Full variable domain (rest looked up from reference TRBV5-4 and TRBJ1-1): ETGVTQSPTHLIKTRGQQVTLRCSSQSGHNTVSWYQQALGQGPQFIFQYYREEENGRGNFPPRFSGLQFPNYSSELNVNALELDDSALYLCASSLVGGRGAEAFFGQGTRLTVV.

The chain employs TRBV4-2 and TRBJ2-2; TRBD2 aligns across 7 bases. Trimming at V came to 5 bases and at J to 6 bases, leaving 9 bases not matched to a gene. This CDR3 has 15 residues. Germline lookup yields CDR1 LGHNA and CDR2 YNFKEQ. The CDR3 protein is CASSGPRGGAGELFF. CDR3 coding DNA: TGTGCCAGCAGCGGACCACGGGGAGGGGCCGGGGAGCTGTTTTTT.

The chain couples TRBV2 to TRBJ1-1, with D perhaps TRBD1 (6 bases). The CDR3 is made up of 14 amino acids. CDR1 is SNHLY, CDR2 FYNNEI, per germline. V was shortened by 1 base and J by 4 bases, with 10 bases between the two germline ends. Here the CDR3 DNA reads TGTGCCAGCAGTGAAGGAGGGGGAGTCACTGAAGCTTTCTTT. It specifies CASSEGGGVTEAFF.

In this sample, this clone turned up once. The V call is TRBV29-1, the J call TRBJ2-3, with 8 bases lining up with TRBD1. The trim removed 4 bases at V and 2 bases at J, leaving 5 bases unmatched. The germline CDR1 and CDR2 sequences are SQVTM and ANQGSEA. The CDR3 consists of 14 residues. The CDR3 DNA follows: TGCAGCGTTGGGACAGGGAGGACCACAGATACGCAGTATTTT. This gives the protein CSVGTGRTTDTQYF.

CDR3 protein: CASSIDEDRTYEQYF. CDR3 DNA sequence: TGTGCCAGTAGTATAGATGAGGACAGAACCTACGAGCAGTACTTC. The chain employs TRBV19 and TRBJ2-7, with D possibly TRBD1 on 6 matching bases. The V end lost 0 bases, the J end lost 2 bases, and 11 bases lay between the germline ends. This CDR3 is 15 amino acids long. CDR1 is LNHDA, CDR2 SQIVND, per germline (reference sequence).

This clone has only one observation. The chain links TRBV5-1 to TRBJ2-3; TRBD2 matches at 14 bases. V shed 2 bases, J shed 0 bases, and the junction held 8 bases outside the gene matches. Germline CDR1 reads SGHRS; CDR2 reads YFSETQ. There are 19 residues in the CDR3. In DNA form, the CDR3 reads TGCGCCAGCAGCTTAAGGGGACTAGCGGGAGAAAGGAGCACAGATACGCAGTATTTT. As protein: CASSLRGLAGERSTDTQYF.

The DNA for the CDR3 is TGTGCCAGTAGCCAAAATACAGGGTCTGGGGCCAACGTCCTGACTTTC. Translation gives CASSQNTGSGANVLTF. The genes are TRBV19 and TRBJ2-6, with a possible D match to TRBD1 (6 bases). Trimming removed 6 bases from V and 1 base from J, with 13 bases in between. CDR3 length equals 16 residues. Per the germline V gene, CDR1 is LNHDA and CDR2 is SQIVND (reference sequence).

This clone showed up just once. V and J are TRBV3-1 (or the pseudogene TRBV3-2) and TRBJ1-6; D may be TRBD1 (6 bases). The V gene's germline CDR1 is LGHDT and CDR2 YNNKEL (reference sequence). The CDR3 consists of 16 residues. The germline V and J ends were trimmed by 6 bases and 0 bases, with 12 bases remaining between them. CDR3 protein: CASSRDTSSYNSPLHF. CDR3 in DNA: TGTGCCAGCAGTAGGGACACGAGCTCCTATAATTCACCCCTCCACTTT.

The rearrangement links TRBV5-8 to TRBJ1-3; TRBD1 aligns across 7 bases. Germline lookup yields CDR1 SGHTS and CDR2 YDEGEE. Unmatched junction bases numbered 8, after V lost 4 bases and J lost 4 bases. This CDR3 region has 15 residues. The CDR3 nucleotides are TGTGCCAGCAGCCGATTTACAGGGGCCGGAAACACCATATATTTT. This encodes CASSRFTGAGNTIYF.

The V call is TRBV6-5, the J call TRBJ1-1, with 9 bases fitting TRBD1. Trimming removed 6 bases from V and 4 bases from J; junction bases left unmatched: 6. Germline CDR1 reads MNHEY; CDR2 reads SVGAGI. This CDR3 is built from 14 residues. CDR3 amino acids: CASRRDRESTEAFF. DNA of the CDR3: TGTGCCAGCAGAAGGGACAGGGAAAGCACTGAAGCTTTCTTT.

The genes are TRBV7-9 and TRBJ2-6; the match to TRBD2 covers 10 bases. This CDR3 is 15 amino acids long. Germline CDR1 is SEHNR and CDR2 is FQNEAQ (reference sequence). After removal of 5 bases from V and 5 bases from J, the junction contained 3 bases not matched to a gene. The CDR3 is CASSRTSGRANVLTF. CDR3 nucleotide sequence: TGTGCCAGCAGCCGGACTAGCGGAAGGGCCAACGTCCTGACTTTC. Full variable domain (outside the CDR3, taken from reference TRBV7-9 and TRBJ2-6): DTGVSQNPRHKITKRGQNVTFRCDPISEHNRLYWYRQTLGQGPEFLTYFQNEAQLEKSRLLSDRFSAERPKGSFSTLEIQRTEQGDSAMYLCASSRTSGRANVLTFGAGSRLTVL.

The CDR3 here is CASSQGRNEKLFF. CDR3 bases: TGCGCCAGCAGCCAAGGTCGGAATGAAAAACTGTTTTTT. The V call is TRBV4-1, the J call TRBJ1-4; no definite D call. V was trimmed by 1 base and J by 5 bases, leaving 5 bases between them. Germline lookup yields CDR1 MGHRA and CDR2 YSYEKL. This CDR3 is 13 amino acids long.

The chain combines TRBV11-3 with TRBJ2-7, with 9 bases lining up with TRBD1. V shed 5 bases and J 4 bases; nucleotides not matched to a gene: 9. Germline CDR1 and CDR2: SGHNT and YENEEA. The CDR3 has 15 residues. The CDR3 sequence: CASSKNRDRAYEQYF. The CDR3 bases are TGTGCCAGCAGCAAGAACCGGGACAGGGCGTACGAGCAGTACTTC.

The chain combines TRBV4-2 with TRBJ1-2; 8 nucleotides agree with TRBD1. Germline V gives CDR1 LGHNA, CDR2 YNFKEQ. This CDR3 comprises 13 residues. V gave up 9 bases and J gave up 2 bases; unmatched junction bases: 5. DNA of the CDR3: TGTGCCAGTAGACAGGGGCCCAACTATGGCTACACCTTC. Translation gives CASRQGPNYGYTF.

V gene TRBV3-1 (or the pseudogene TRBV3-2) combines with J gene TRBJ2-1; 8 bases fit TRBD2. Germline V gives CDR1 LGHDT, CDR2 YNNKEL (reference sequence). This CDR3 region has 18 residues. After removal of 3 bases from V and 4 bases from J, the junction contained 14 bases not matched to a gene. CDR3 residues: CASSQGGLKREGYNEQFF. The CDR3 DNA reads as TGTGCCAGCAGCCAGGGGGGGCTAAAACGGGAGGGGTACAATGAGCAGTTCTTC.

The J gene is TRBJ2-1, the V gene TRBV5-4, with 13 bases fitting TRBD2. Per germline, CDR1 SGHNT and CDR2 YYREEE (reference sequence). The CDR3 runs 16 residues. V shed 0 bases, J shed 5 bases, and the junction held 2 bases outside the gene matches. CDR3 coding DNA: TGTGCCAGCAGCTTGGGGACTAGCGGGGGCAACAATGAGCAGTTCTTC. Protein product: CASSLGTSGGNNEQFF.

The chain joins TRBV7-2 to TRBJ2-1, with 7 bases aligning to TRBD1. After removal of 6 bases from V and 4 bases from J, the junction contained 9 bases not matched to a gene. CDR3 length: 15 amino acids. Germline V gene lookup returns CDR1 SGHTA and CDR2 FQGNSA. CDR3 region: CASSINRGFYNEQFF. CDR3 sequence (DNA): TGTGCCAGCAGTATAAACAGGGGATTTTACAATGAGCAGTTCTTC.

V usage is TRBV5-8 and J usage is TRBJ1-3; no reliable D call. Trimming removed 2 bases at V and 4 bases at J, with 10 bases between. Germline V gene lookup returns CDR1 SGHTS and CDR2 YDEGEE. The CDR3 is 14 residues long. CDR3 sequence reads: CASSFGIYGNTIYF. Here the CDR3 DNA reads TGTGCCAGCAGCTTTGGCATTTACGGAAACACCATATATTTT.

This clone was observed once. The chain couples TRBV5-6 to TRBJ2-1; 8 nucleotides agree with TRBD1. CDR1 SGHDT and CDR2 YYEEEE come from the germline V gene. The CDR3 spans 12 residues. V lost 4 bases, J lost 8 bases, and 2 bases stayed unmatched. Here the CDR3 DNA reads TGTGCCAGCAGCGGACAGGGATATGAGCAGTTCTTC. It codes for CASSGQGYEQFF.

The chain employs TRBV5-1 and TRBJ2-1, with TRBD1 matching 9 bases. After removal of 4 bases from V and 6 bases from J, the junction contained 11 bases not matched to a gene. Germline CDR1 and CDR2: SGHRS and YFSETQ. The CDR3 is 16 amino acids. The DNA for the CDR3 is TGCGCCAGCAGCGGGACAACAGGGGGCGCGGGCAATGAGCAGTTCTTC. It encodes CASSGTTGGAGNEQFF.

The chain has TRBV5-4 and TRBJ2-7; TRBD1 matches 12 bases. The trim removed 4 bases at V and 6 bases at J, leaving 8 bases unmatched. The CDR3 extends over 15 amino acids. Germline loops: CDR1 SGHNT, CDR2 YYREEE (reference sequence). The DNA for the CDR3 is TGTGCCAGCAGCGTATCCGGGACAGGGGGCCTCGAGCAGTACTTC. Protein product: CASSVSGTGGLEQYF.